The 5 T cell receptor beta chains given below trace back to one sample, sequenced in a study of T cell responses to AZD1222 COVID-19 vaccine. Generated by immunoSEQ multiplex PCR, the TCRdb table keeps only in-frame clones and is missing some. The table records 180,000 or so clones, more than 80% of them present only once. Sequencing used peripheral blood, obtained on day 0 of AZD1222 vaccination. These receptor sequences come from an adult in good health.

The chain links TRBV12-3 or TRBV12-4 to TRBJ2-7; weak D call: TRBD1 (6 bases). V was cut by 6 bases and J by 0 bases, with 9 bases left in between. This CDR3 has 13 residues. CDR3 coding DNA: TGTGCCAGCAGCGACAGGAGCTCCTACGAGCAGTACTTC. Translated, it gives CASSDRSSYEQYF.

V usage is TRBV27 and J usage is TRBJ1-4; D is unclear. The CDR3 sequence is 16 residues long. Trimming stripped 2 bases from V and 0 bases from J, with 10 bases between. CDR1 MNHEY and CDR2 SMNVEV come from the germline V gene (reference sequence). The DNA for the CDR3 is TGTGCCAGCAGTTTAGTTCCCTATTCAACTAATGAAAAACTGTTTTTT. Its protein is CASSLVPYSTNEKLFF.

This chain joins TRBV5-1 and TRBJ2-3, with 10 bases matching TRBD2. Per germline, CDR1 SGHRS and CDR2 YFSETQ. V shed 2 bases, J shed 0 bases, and the junction held 6 bases outside the gene matches. The CDR3 sequence is 17 residues long. For the CDR3, the DNA is TGCGCCAGCAGCTTACCCGGACTAGCGGATAGCACAGATACGCAGTATTTT. Its translation: CASSLPGLADSTDTQYF.

The chain recombines TRBV6-2 or TRBV6-3 with TRBJ2-1; 9 bases match TRBD1. The CDR3 has 20 amino acids. Germline V gives CDR1 MNHEY, CDR2 SVGEGT. V gave up 4 bases and J gave up 1 base; unmatched junction bases: 17. CDR3 region: CASSSWSQMGQGESYNEQFF. The CDR3 DNA reads as TGTGCCAGCAGTTCCTGGAGCCAAATGGGACAGGGAGAGTCCTACAATGAGCAGTTCTTC.

The rearrangement uses TRBV15 and TRBJ1-5; D is perhaps TRBD1 (5 bases). Trimming stripped 2 bases from V and 2 bases from J, with 10 bases between. This CDR3 spans 15 amino acids. Looked up from germline, CDR1 is LNHNV and CDR2 is YYDKDF (reference sequence). The CDR3 DNA reads TGTGCCACCAGCAGACCTCTAGGGGGCAATCAGCCCCAGCATTTT. Its translation: CATSRPLGGNQPQHF.